This T cell receptor (beta chain) was documented in a study of T cell responses to AZD1222 COVID-19 vaccine. For this clone: The antigen remains undetermined.

TCRdb's copy holds only in-frame clones and misses some; the assay was immunoSEQ multiplex PCR. This sample yields roughly 150,000 clones, of which roughly nine tenths are seen a single time; 0.9% to 1.2% belongs to the top ten. Overall study results and limits: The donors showed a predominance of white British ancestry and of females, with possible underestimation of clonal diversity. After the peak T cell response, and only then, were repertoires sampled. The span of vaccine-associated CD4 TCRs extended across spike, with dominance at 160-218 and 743-854.

CDR3 size: 14 residues. Germline V gives CDR1 SNHLY, CDR2 FYNNEI. V shed 8 bases, J shed 3 bases, and the junction held 9 bases outside the gene matches. Combined were second doses at about 4 or about 12 weeks. The source is an adult who received the AZD1222 COVID-19 vaccine. The rearrangement uses TRBV2 and TRBJ1-2, with 7 bases identical to TRBD1. The sample consisted of peripheral blood, taken 28 days after the second AZD1222 dose. The CDR3 protein is CASREGGGHYGYTF. CDR3 nucleotide sequence: TGTGCCAGCCGGGAGGGAGGGGGCCACTATGGCTACACCTTC.